The rows below give T cell receptor beta chains drawn from one sample of a study of shared clonotypes between healthy human individuals. Profiling relied on immunoSEQ multiplex PCR, and the TCRdb table lists in-frame clones only, not all of them. The table shows around 1.9 million clones, with approximately 92% occurring only once. The sequenced material came from naive CD8+ T cells from PBMCs. The receptor source for this set is a man younger than 35 in good health. Some clones in this sample may be carry-over from other donors' samples. Both conserved end residues are part of each CDR3. Fields, in order: CDR3 DNA, CDR3 protein, D gene, J gene, clone size, V gene. The D gene is left open where the match is weak. Clone size is not always given. Where it is, it says once, few, many or a class for expanded clones.

CDR3 DNA: TGTGCCACCAGCAGAGGCTCACCGGGACTAGCGGGAGAGAACCTAGCCAAAAACATTCAGTACTTC
CDR3 protein: CATSRGSPGLAGENLAKNIQYF
D gene: TRBD2
J gene: TRBJ2-4
clone size: .
V gene: TRBV15

CDR3 DNA: TGTGCCAGCAGTTACTCAGTCTCCTACGAGCAGTACTTC
CDR3 protein: CASSYSVSYEQYF
D gene: .
J gene: TRBJ2-7
clone size: .
V gene: TRBV6-6

CDR3 DNA: TGCGCCAGCAGAGATAATAGCGGGAGGGAGGCAGATACGCAGTATTTT
CDR3 protein: CASRDNSGREADTQYF
D gene: TRBD2
J gene: TRBJ2-3
clone size: .
V gene: TRBV10-2

CDR3 DNA: TGTGCCAGCAGCTTCTCCGGGACAGGGGGTTCGGAGACCCAGTACTTC
CDR3 protein: CASSFSGTGGSETQYF
D gene: TRBD1
J gene: TRBJ2-5
clone size: .
V gene: TRBV7-3

CDR3 DNA: TGTGCCAGCAGCTTGTTAGGACAGTTCGGCCCCGGGGAGCTGTTTTTT
CDR3 protein: CASSLLGQFGPGELFF
D gene: .
J gene: TRBJ2-2
clone size: .
V gene: TRBV5-4

CDR3 DNA: TGTGCCAGCAGTGCTACTAGGCCGACCACCGGGGAGCTGTTTTTT
CDR3 protein: CASSATRPTTGELFF
D gene: .
J gene: TRBJ2-2
clone size: .
V gene: TRBV2

CDR3 DNA: TGTGCCAGCACCGATATAACGACTAGCGGGAGAAGGGATACGCAGTATTTT
CDR3 protein: CASTDITTSGRRDTQYF
D gene: TRBD2
J gene: TRBJ2-3
clone size: .
V gene: TRBV2

CDR3 DNA: TGTGCCAGCAGCGATGGCACGAACACCGGGGAGCTGTTTTTT
CDR3 protein: CASSDGTNTGELFF
D gene: .
J gene: TRBJ2-2
clone size: .
V gene: TRBV9

CDR3 DNA: TGTGCCAGCAGTTCCACCGGGTCCCAGTTCTTC
CDR3 protein: CASSSTGSQFF
D gene: .
J gene: TRBJ2-1
clone size: once
V gene: TRBV28

CDR3 DNA: TGTGCCAGTAGGTCAGGGCGGACTGAAGCTTTCTTT
CDR3 protein: CASRSGRTEAFF
D gene: .
J gene: TRBJ1-1
clone size: .
V gene: TRBV19

CDR3 DNA: TGCAGCGTTTCCATGGCAGGGACTGAAGCTTTCTTT
CDR3 protein: CSVSMAGTEAFF
D gene: .
J gene: TRBJ1-1
clone size: .
V gene: TRBV29-1

CDR3 DNA: TGTGCCAGCAGTTTAACTAGCGGCACAGATACGCAGTATTTT
CDR3 protein: CASSLTSGTDTQYF
D gene: TRBD2
J gene: TRBJ2-3
clone size: .
V gene: TRBV28

CDR3 DNA: TGTGCCAGCAGTGCCCTAGCGAGCTCCTACAATGAGCAGTTCTTC
CDR3 protein: CASSALASSYNEQFF
D gene: .
J gene: TRBJ2-1
clone size: .
V gene: TRBV2

CDR3 DNA: TGTGCCAGCAGCTTAGATCTGCGGGAGGGTGACACCGGGGAGCTGTTTTTT
CDR3 protein: CASSLDLREGDTGELFF
D gene: TRBD2
J gene: TRBJ2-2
clone size: .
V gene: TRBV11-2

CDR3 DNA: TGCGCCAGCAGTGAGTCGATAAGGTTGACTAGCGGCAACACCGGGGAGCTGTTTTTT
CDR3 protein: CASSESIRLTSGNTGELFF
D gene: TRBD2
J gene: TRBJ2-2
clone size: .
V gene: TRBV10-2

CDR3 DNA: TGTGCCAGCAGCGCGACATTCTTCTACGAGCAGTACTTC
CDR3 protein: CASSATFFYEQYF
D gene: .
J gene: TRBJ2-7
clone size: .
V gene: TRBV11-2

CDR3 DNA: TGTGCCAGCAGACGTACCGGGTCTTCCTACGAGCAGTACTTC
CDR3 protein: CASRRTGSSYEQYF
D gene: .
J gene: TRBJ2-7
clone size: once
V gene: TRBV28

CDR3 DNA: TGTGCCAGCAGCGAGATATCCTCCTACAATGAGCAGTTCTTC
CDR3 protein: CASSEISSYNEQFF
D gene: .
J gene: TRBJ2-1
clone size: .
V gene: TRBV9

CDR3 DNA: TGTGCCAGCAGTTTATGGAGAGAGGATGACTATGGCTACACCTTC
CDR3 protein: CASSLWREDDYGYTF
D gene: .
J gene: TRBJ1-2
clone size: .
V gene: TRBV28

CDR3 DNA: TGTGCCAGCAGAGCGAGGGGCGTCGATGAGCAGTTCTTC
CDR3 protein: CASRARGVDEQFF
D gene: .
J gene: TRBJ2-1
clone size: few
V gene: TRBV11-2

CDR3 DNA: TGTGCCAGCAGCTTGATGATTGCGACAGGGCGGTTGGATACGCAGTATTTT
CDR3 protein: CASSLMIATGRLDTQYF
D gene: TRBD1
J gene: TRBJ2-3
clone size: once
V gene: TRBV5-4

CDR3 DNA: TGTGCCAGCAGTTTCCAGCGGGACCCCACCGGGGAGCTGTTTTTT
CDR3 protein: CASSFQRDPTGELFF
D gene: TRBD2
J gene: TRBJ2-2
clone size: .
V gene: TRBV27